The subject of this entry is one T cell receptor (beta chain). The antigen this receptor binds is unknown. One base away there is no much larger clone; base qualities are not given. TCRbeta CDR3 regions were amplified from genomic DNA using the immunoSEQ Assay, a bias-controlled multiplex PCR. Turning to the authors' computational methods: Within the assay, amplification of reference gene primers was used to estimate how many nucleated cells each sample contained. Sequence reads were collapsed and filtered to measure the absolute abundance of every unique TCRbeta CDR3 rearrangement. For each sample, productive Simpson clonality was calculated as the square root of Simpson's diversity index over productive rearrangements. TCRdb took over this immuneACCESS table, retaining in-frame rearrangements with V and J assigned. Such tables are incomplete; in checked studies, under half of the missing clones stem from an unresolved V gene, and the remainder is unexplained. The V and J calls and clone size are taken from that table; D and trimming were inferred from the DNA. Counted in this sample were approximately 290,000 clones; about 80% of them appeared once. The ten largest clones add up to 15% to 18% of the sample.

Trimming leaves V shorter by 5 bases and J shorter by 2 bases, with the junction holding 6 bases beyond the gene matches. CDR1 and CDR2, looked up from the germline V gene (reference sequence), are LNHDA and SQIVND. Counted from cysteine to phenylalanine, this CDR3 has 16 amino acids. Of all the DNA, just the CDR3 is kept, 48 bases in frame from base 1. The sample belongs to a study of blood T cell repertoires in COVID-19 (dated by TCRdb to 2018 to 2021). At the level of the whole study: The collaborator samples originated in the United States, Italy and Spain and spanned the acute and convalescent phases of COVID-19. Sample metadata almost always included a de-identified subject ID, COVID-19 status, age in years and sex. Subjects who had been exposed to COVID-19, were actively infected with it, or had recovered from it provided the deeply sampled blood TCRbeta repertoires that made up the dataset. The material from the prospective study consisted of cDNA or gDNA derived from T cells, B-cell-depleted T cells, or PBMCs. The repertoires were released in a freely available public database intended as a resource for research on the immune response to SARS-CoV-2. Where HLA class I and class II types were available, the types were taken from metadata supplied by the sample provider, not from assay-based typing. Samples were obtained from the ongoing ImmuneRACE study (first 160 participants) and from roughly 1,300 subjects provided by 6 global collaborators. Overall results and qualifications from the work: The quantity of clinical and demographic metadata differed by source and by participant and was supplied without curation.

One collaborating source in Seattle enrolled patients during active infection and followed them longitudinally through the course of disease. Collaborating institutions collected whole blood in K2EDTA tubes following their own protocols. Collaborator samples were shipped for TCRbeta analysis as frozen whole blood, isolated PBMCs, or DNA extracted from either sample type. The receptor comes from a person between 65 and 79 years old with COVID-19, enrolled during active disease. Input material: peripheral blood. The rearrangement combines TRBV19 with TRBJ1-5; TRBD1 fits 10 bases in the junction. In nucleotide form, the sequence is TGTGCCAGTAGTGCTGGGACAGGGGAGGGCAATCAGCCCCAGCATTTT. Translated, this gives CASSAGTGEGNQPQHF.